The present TCR beta chain was sequenced within a study of CDR3 diversity in severe acne. TCRdb re-derived calls from the PCR reads in MiXCR, one entry per CDR3 protein. The sample yields more than 80,000 distinct CDR3 sequences, less than 65% seen once. V gave up 5 bases and J gave up 7 bases, with 10 bases separating them. Germline V gives CDR1 KGHDR, CDR2 SFDVKD. This CDR3 spans 12 amino acids. A remark on this clonotype: A much more abundant neighbour one base away suggests this may be a read error.

This sequence joins TRBV24-1 and TRBJ1-2, with D perhaps TRBD1 (6 bases). The material sequenced was blood. The TCR was taken from a male donor with severe acne vulgaris. The CDR3 here is CATSAGGLGYTF. The CDR3 DNA sequence: TGTGCCACCAGTGCTGGGGGGCTTGGCTACACCTTC.